Listed below are T cell receptor beta chains from one sample, sequenced in a study of blood T cell repertoires in COVID-19. Assay used: immunoSEQ multiplex PCR; TCRdb lists only in-frame clones, some missing. Of about 270,000 clones detected, 70% to 85% appear once; the ten largest clones hold 1.4% to 1.5%. The sample taken for sequencing was peripheral blood. These receptors all come from a human donor with COVID-19, enrolled during active disease. The donor label of this sample is uncertain. CDR3s include the opening cysteine and the closing phenylalanine or tryptophan. The D gene is left open where the match is weak. Expanded clones are given a class, and other clones once, few, many or no size at all.

TRBJ1-6,-,TRBD1,TRBV19,TGTGCCAGTAGGACCGGGACAGTCAATTCACCCCTCCACTTT,CASRTGTVNSPLHF
TRBJ1-1,few,-,TRBV4-1,TGCGCCAGCAGCCAAGAAGGAGGATCTGAAGCTTTCTTT,CASSQEGGSEAFF
TRBJ2-7,-,-,TRBV29-1,TGCAGCGTTCAACAGCAATCATACGAGCAGTACTTC,CSVQQQSYEQYF
TRBJ1-2,few,TRBD1,TRBV5-4,TGTGCCAGCAGCCCCCAAGACAGGGGGTATGGCTACACCTTC,CASSPQDRGYGYTF
TRBJ2-1,-,TRBD2,TRBV19,TGTGCCAGTACCCAACGGCGCGGGAGGTCTGGAGGGGAGCAGTTCTTC,CASTQRRGRSGGEQFF
TRBJ1-5,-,TRBD1,TRBV29-1,TGCAGCGCCTCCGGACAGGACGATCAGCCCCAGCATTTT,CSASGQDDQPQHF
TRBJ1-2,-,TRBD1,TRBV12-5,TGTGCTAGTGGTTTGCCATCGATCTGGGACAGGGGGTCGGGCTATGGCTACACCTTC,CASGLPSIWDRGSGYGYTF
TRBJ2-3,-,-,TRBV30,TGTGCCTGGAGTGGAAGACAGTCGTATAGCACAGATACGCAGTATTTT,CAWSGRQSYSTDTQYF
TRBJ1-1,-,-,TRBV28,TGTGCCAGTAGAGAGAACACTGAAGCTTTCTTT,CASRENTEAFF
TRBJ1-2,-,TRBD1,TRBV30,TGTGCCTGGAGGACAGGGGGTGGCTACACCTTC,CAWRTGGGYTF
TRBJ1-6,-,TRBD1,TRBV19,TGTGCCAGTAGTATAGGACAGGGGAGCAATTCACCCCTCCACTTT,CASSIGQGSNSPLHF
TRBJ1-2,-,-,TRBV28,TGTGCCAGCAGTTTACTCGGGGCGGGATTCTATGGCTACACCTTC,CASSLLGAGFYGYTF